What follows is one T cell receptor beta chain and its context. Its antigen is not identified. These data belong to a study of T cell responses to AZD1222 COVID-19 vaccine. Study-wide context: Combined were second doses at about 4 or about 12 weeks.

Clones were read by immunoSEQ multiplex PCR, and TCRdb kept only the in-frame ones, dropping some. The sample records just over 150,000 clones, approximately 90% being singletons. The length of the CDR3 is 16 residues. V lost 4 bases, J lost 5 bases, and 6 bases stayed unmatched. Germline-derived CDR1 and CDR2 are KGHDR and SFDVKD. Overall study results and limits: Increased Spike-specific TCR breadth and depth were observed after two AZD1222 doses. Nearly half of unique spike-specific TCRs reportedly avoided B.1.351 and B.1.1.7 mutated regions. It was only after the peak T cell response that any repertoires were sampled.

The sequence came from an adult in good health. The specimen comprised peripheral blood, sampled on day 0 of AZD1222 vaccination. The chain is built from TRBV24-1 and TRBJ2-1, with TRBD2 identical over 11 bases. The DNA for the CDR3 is TGTGCCACCAGTGACGTGACTAGCGGGACCAACAATGAGCAGTTCTTC. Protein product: CATSDVTSGTNNEQFF.